This T cell receptor beta chain derives from a study of cytomegalovirus exposure and HLA in healthy donors (dated by TCRdb to 2017 to 2019). Regarding the study in general: An earlier analysis of several hundred of the donors reported about 260 Gb of sequence data and 95 million to 120 million unique TCR beta sequences obtained from 150 million to 200 million T cells. Both class I and class II loci were covered by HLA typing, at four-digit resolution. The later analysis used no new phenotypic data to find candidate immune exposures, relying instead on TCR beta sequences and their occurrence across donors. An earlier analysis of several hundred of the donors used high-throughput TCR beta sequencing to judge whether each TCR beta V gene segment behaved as functional or pseudogenic. Typing coverage varied by locus: roughly 629-640 donors for A, B, C, DRB1 and DQB1; 500 to 550 for DQA1; nearly 610 for DPA1; 450 to 480 for DPB1. The T cell repertoires of 666 subjects were profiled by immunosequencing and related to cytomegalovirus serostatus. Every discovery cohort repertoire had been produced on one sequencing platform. In a later genetic analysis, genome-wide SNP genotypes for about 65% of the 666 donors were used, and that subset was treated as a discovery cohort. The aim of the study was to test whether cataloging public T cell receptors could identify signatures of past pathogen exposure. Among the roughly 400 genotyped donors, around 81% belonged to the genetic ancestry cluster associated with self-reported Caucasian donors. Because of strong linkage in the cohort, roughly five DR-DQ haplotypes were treated as single units for association and clustering. The study combined high-throughput TCR immunosequencing, statistical association of individual TCRs with disease status, and machine learning to predict cytomegalovirus infection status. Besides the first cohort of some 670 subjects, a separate validation cohort made up of over 95 different subjects was used. Donor age, sex, ethnicity and CMV serostatus were compiled alongside the repertoire data. On average, roughly 200,000 unique TCR beta nucleotide sequences were sequenced per donor among about 400 genotyped donors of the cohort, with 15% to 20% of those sequences being non-productive. Roughly 300 gigabases of sequencing data and approximately 84 million unique TCR sequences were included in an early release covering roughly 600 HLA-typed donors. A later analysis re-examined previously published TCR beta repertoires from 600 to 700 donors and added high-resolution HLA genotyping to investigate patterns of TCR occurrence. Here is what the overall study found, with its caveats: The 87-base-pair reads could not distinguish some IMGT-functional V segments, including TRBV6-2 and TRBV6-3, so those segments were excluded. In both the original and validation cohorts, the classifier was reported to diagnose cytomegalovirus status with high specificity and sensitivity. CMV serostatus was the only immune exposure information available for the cohort. Three of the identified cytomegalovirus-associated TCR beta chains were confirmed in vitro to be specific for cytomegalovirus antigens. Specific HLA alleles were associated with about 17,000 TCR beta sequences at a false discovery rate of 0.05 in a later analysis. Assigning TCR associations to individual alleles was difficult when HLA alleles, especially DR and DQ, strongly co-occurred. According to a later analysis, parvovirus B19, influenza, CMV and Epstein-Barr virus appeared linked to several top co-occurrence clusters. Most CMV-associated TCR beta chains appeared to be HLA-restricted in a later analysis, and the HLA associations seemed to be driven largely by CMV exposure. The earlier analysis of around 600 of the donors excluded roughly 17 rarely observed V segments, including chromosome 9 orphons, because counts were too low. A cluster of highly shared sequence variants was judged likely to represent a technical artifact of the sequencing pipeline. Because HLA typing was missing for some donors at each locus, association tests included only the typed subset. In this cohort, only TCR beta chains were sequenced, and detectable features were limited by the absence of alpha or paired-chain data. In a later analysis, the rate of TCR association differed among HLA loci, with DRB1 alleles having the most associated TCRs and HLA-C alleles having the fewest. A total of fewer than 200 TCR beta chains were listed by the study as associated with cytomegalovirus. V-gene and J-gene trimming of TCR beta chains was associated with a missense DCLRE1C variant in a later genetic analysis, and the association was replicated in an independent cohort. In a later analysis, HLA-associated TCR beta chains showed more clonal expansion and lower generation probabilities than non-associated chains that were equally common. Presence/absence analyses assumed roughly uniform sequencing depth across donors, an assumption that may not hold. An earlier analysis of approximately 600 of the donors showed that most TCR beta V segments appeared in productive rearrangements either about 90% or about 30% of the time, which broadly matched IMGT annotations. A further reported finding was that TCR beta sequences accurately predicted the HLA-A and HLA-B alleles for most subjects in the first cohort. According to a later genetic analysis, donors in an Asian-associated ancestry cluster had fewer N-insertions in productive TCRs than the roughly 700-donor mean. The authors suggested that the approach could potentially be generalized to other disease states and immunological phenotypes. Correlated functional status among segregating V segments might reflect linkage disequilibrium, but an unknown experimental factor could not be ruled out. Across donors, most TCR sequences were observed very rarely, whereas some public TCRs were present in many individuals.

In total, around 600 healthy bone marrow donors made up the cohort. At the time of sampling, every cohort member was nominally healthy, though immune exposures that went unrecorded were likely present. The donor was CMV seropositive and belonged to the group of some 290 seropositive cohort members. A peripheral blood sample was provided by each donor, and peripheral blood mononuclear cells were used for TCR beta sequencing. Genomic DNA was extracted from the blood cell samples with the Qiagen DNeasy Blood Extraction Kit. The library was prepared using the immunoSEQ multiplex PCR assay. A mixture of 60 forward primers for TCR Vbeta segments and 13 reverse primers for TCR Jbeta segments was used in the multiplex PCR. The CDR3 region of rearranged TCR beta genes was amplified from genomic DNA by a multiplex PCR assay. On the Illumina HiSeq System, the amplified TCR beta libraries were sequenced as 87-base-pair reads. On the authors' methods: A later analysis counted approximately 76 million unique TCR beta chains across the 500 to 850 repertoires, and roughly 11 million of these chains were shared by at least two donors. Raw reads were error-corrected and collapsed into unique sequences by a nearest-neighbor algorithm in which closely related sequences were merged to remove PCR and sequencing errors. To assign V, D and J gene segments, CDR3 sequences were aligned to IMGT reference sequences. Each retained sequence needed at least a six-nucleotide match to both a V gene segment and a J gene segment. A rearrangement was called productive if the CDR3 had no stop codons and remained in frame with V and J, and every other rearrangement was called non-productive. Following IMGT convention, CDR3 was defined as the stretch from the second conserved V-encoded cysteine up to the conserved J-encoded phenylalanine. Sequences without an unambiguous match to a single V gene segment were excluded from the earlier analysis of several hundred of the donors. An earlier analysis of 587 of the donors classified V segments as functional when productive rearrangements were above 56.7% and as segregating when the standard deviation between donors was above 5%. To diagnose cytomegalovirus status from the catalog of TCR beta chain sequences, a statistical classification framework was built. In a later analysis, TCR nucleotide sequences were compared against IMGT/GENE-DB human TR gene sequences so that V and J genes could be assigned. The TCRdist pipeline was used in a later analysis to assign CDR3 sequences and most-parsimonious VDJ recombination scenarios. In a later analysis, each TCR beta chain was defined by its CDR3 amino acid sequence together with its V-gene family, and reads without a unique V-gene family were excluded. A later analysis removed roughly 590 highly shared, low-generation-probability nucleotide sequences to deal with suspected cross-contamination and a sequencing artifact. A later analysis calculated a clonal expansion index for each public chain from normalized within-repertoire ranks of inferred template counts. Generation probabilities in a later analysis came from a VDJ recombination model fitted to out-of-frame rearrangements, and those results were checked against IGoR. A later analysis scored TCR-TCR, TCR-HLA and TCR-CMV co-occurrence with hypergeometric tests, applying a repertoire-size bias correction to TCR pairs. A later analysis estimated false discovery rates by permuting HLA or CMV assignments 20 times. In a later analysis, co-occurring TCRs were grouped using DBSCAN, with TCRdist sequence similarity added in when clustering inside HLA-allele-positive subsets. For co-occurrence clustering, repertoires with fewer than 30,000 or more than 120,000 public chains were excluded, along with about five repertoires with anomalous nucleotide sharing. TCRdb retrieved this table from immuneACCESS and kept in-frame rearrangements only. Not all clones are present; in checked studies, unresolved V genes account for under half, and no reason is known for the remainder. The V and J calls and clone size were taken over from that table, and D and trimming were inferred from the DNA. This sample lists under 200,000 clones; 68% were detected once. Around 4% of the sample is in the top ten clones.

The CDR3, from cysteine to phenylalanine, totals 15 residues. The CDR3 DNA has 45 bases and is translated from base 1. Relative to germline, V is 5 bases shorter and J is 6 bases shorter, with 17 bases between their ends. The germline V gene (reference sequence) provides CDR1 SEHNR and CDR2 FQNEAQ. As regards this clone: This receptor's antigen is unknown. There are no base qualities to consult, and no much larger clone falls within one base.

The sample was PBMCs. Rearrangement joined TRBV7-9 to TRBJ2-1; the best D guess is TRBD1, with 5 bases matching. This clonotype originated in a woman aged 18-30 years in good health and CMV-seropositive. In nucleotides, the sequence is TGTGCCAGCAGCCAAGGGGTCTTGGTATCCAATGAGCAGTTCTTC. This is translated as CASSQGVLVSNEQFF.